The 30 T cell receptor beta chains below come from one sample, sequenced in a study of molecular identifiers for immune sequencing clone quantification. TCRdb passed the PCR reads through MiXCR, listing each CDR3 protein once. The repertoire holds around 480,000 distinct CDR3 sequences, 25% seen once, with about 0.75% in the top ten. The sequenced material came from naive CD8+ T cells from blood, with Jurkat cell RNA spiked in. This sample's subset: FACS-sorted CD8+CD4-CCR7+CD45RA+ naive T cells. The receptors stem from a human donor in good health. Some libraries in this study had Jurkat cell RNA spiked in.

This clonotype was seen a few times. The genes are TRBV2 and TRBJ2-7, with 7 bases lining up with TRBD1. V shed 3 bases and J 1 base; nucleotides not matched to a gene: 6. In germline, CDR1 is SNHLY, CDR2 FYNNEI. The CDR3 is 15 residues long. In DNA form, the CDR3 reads TGTGCCAGCAGTGAGTACCCAGGGGGTTCCTACGAGCAGTACTTC. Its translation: CASSEYPGGSYEQYF.

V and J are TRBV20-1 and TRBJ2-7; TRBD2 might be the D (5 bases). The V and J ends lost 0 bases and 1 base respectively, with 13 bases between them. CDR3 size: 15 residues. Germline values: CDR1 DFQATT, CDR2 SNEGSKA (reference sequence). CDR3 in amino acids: CSARDVTTGSYEQYF. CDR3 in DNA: TGCAGTGCTAGAGATGTGACAACGGGATCCTACGAGCAGTACTTC.

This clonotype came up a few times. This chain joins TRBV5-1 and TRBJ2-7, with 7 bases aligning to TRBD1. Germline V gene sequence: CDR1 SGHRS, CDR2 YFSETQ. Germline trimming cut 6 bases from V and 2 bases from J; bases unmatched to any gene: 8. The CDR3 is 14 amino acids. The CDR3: CASKTGEFPYEQYF. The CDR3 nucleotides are TGCGCCAGCAAAACAGGGGAGTTTCCCTACGAGCAGTACTTC.

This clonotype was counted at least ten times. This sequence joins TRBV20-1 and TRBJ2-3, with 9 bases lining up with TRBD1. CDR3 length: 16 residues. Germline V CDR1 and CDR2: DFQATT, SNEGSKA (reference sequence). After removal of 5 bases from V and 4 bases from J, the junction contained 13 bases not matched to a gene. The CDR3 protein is CSASPRDRVRPDTQYF. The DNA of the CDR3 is TGCAGTGCTTCCCCCCGGGACAGGGTTCGGCCAGATACGCAGTATTTT.

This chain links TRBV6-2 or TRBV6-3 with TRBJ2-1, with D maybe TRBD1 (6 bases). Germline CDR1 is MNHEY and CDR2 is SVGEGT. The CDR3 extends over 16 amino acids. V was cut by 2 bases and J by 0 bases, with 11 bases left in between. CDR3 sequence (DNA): TGTGCCAGCAGTTACAGGGACACCACCTCCTACAATGAGCAGTTCTTC. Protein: CASSYRDTTSYNEQFF.

DNA for the CDR3: TGTGCCAGCAGCTTATCATCCGTAATTGCGGGGGGCCTCCAAGAGACCCAGTACTTC. This codes for CASSLSSVIAGGLQETQYF. The chain couples TRBV7-2 to TRBJ2-5; TRBD2 agrees at 8 bases. The CDR3 has 19 amino acids. V lost 2 bases and J lost 1; bases outside the gene matches: 15. The germline gives CDR1 SGHTA, CDR2 FQGNSA.

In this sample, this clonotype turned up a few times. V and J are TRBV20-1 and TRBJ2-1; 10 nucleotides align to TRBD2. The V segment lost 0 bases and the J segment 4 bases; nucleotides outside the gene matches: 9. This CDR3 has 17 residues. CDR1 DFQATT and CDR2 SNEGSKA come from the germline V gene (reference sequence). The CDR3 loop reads CSARDHPTSGEYNEQFF. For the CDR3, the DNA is TGCAGTGCTAGAGATCACCCAACTAGCGGGGAATACAATGAGCAGTTCTTC.

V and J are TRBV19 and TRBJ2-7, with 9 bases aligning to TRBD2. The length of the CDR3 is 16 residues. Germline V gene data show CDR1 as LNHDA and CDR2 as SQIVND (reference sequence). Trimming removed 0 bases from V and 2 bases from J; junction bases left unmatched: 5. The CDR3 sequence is CASSIDPAGGTYEQYF. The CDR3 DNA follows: TGTGCCAGTAGTATAGATCCAGCGGGAGGAACCTACGAGCAGTACTTC.

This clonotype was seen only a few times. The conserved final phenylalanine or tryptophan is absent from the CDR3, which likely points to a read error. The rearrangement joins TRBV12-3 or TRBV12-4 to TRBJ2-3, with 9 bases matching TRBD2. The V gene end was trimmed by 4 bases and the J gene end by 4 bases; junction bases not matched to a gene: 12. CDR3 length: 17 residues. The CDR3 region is CASSSIPSGNPADTQYL. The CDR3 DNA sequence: TGTGCCAGCAGTTCCATTCCTAGCGGGAATCCCGCAGATACGCAGTATCTT.

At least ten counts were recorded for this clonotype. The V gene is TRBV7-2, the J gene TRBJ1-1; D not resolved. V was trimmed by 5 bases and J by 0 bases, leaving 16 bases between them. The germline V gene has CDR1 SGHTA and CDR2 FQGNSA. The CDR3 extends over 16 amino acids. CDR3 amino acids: CASSPSAWELNTEAFF. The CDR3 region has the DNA TGTGCCAGCAGCCCATCAGCGTGGGAGCTGAACACTGAAGCTTTCTTT.

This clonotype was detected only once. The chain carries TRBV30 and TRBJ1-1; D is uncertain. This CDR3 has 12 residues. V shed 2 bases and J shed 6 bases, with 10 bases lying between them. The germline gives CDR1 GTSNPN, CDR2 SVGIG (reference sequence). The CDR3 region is CAWSNGVSEAFF. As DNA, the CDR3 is TGTGCCTGGAGTAATGGGGTGTCTGAAGCTTTCTTT.

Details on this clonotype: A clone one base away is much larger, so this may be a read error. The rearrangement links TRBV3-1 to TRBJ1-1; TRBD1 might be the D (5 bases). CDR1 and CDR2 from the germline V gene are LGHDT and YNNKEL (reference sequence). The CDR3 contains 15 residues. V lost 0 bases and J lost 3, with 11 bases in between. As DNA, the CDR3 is TGTGCCAGCAGCCAAGATTTGGGGGAGGACACTGAAGCTTTCTTT. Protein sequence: CASSQDLGEDTEAFF. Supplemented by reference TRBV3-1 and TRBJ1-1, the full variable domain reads DTAVSQTPKYLVTQMGNDKSIKCEQNLGHDTMYWYKQDSKKFLKIMFSYNNKELIINETVPNRFSPKSPDKAHLNLHINSLELGDSAVYFCASSQDLGEDTEAFFGQGTRLTVV.

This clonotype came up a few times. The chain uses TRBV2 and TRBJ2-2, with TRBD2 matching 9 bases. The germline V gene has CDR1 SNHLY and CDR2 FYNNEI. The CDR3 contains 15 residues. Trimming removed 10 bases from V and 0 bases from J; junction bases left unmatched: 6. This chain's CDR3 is CATTSGPANTGELFF. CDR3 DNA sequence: TGTGCCACGACTAGCGGACCCGCGAACACCGGGGAGCTGTTTTTT.

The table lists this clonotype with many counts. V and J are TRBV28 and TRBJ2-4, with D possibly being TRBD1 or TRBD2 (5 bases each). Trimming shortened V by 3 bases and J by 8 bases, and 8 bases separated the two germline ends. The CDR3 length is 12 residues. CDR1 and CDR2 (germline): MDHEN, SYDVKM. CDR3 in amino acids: CASSFGAHIQYF. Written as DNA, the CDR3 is TGTGCCAGCAGTTTCGGGGCACACATTCAGTACTTC.

CDR3 DNA sequence: TGTGCCAGCAGCCCGCTAGGGGCTGGCTACACCTTC. Translating it yields CASSPLGAGYTF. The genes are TRBV13 and TRBJ1-2; D is perhaps TRBD1 (5 bases). Per germline, CDR1 PRHDT and CDR2 FYEKMQ (reference sequence). The CDR3 spans 12 residues. V was shortened by 5 bases and J by 7 bases, with 11 bases between the two germline ends.

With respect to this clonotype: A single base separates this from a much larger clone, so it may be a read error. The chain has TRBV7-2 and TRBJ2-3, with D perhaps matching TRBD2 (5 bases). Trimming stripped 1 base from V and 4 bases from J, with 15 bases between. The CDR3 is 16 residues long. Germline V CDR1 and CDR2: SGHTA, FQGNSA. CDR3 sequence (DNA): TGTGCCAGCAGCTTAGTACCGACGGGTAGCGCAGATACGCAGTATTTT. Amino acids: CASSLVPTGSADTQYF.

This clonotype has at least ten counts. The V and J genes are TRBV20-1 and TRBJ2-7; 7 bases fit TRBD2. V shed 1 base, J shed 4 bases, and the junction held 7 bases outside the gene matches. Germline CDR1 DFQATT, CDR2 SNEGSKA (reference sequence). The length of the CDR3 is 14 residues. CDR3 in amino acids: CSARGTLAHYEQYF. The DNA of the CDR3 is TGCAGTGCTAGAGGGACACTAGCGCATTACGAGCAGTACTTC.

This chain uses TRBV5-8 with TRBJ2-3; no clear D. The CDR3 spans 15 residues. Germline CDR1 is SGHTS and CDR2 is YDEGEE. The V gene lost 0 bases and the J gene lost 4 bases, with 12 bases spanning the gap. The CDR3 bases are TGTGCCAGCAGCTTGGAAGGATTCGGATCAGATACGCAGTATTTT. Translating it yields CASSLEGFGSDTQYF.

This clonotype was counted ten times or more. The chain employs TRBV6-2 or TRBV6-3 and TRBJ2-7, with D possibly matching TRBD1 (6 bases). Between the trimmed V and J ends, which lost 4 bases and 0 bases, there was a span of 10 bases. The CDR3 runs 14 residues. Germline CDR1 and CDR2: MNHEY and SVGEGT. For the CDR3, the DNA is TGTGCCAGCAGTTGGGACATAAACTCCTACGAGCAGTACTTC. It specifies CASSWDINSYEQYF.

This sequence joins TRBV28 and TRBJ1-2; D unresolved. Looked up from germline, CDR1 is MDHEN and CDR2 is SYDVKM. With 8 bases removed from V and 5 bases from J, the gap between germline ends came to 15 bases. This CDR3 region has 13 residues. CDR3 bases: TGTGCCAGCGCCGTGGCCCCCCGGTATGGCTACACCTTC. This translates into CASAVAPRYGYTF.

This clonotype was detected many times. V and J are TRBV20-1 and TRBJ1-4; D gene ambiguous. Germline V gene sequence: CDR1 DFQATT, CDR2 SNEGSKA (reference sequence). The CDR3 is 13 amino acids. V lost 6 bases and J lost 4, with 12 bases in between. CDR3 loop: CSARPLRNEKLFF. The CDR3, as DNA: TGCAGTGCCCGGCCGTTGCGTAATGAAAAACTGTTTTTT.

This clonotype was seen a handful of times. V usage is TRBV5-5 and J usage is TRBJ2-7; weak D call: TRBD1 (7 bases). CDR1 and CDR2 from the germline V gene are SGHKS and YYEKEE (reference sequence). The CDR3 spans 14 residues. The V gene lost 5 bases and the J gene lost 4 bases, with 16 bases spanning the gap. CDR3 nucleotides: TGTGCCAGCAGTCTTGACAGGGACTGGTACGAGCAGTACTTC. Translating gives CASSLDRDWYEQYF.

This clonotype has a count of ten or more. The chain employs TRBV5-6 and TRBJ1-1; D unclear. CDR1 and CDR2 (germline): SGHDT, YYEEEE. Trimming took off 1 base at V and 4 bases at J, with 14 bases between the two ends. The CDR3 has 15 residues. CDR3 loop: CASSLLTGKSTEAFF. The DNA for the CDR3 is TGTGCCAGCAGCTTGCTAACGGGTAAGAGCACTGAAGCTTTCTTT.

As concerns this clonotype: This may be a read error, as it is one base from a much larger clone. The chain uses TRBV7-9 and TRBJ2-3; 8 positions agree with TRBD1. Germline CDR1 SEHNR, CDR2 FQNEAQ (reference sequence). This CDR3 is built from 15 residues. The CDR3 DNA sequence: TGTGCCAGCAGCTTAGTGGGACAGGCCACAGATGCGCAGTATTTT. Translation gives CASSLVGQATDAQYF.

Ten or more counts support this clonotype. The CDR3 here is CASSLDGINEQFF. In DNA form, the CDR3 reads TGTGCCAGCAGCTTGGACGGAATTAATGAGCAGTTCTTC. The chain recombines TRBV7-3 with TRBJ2-1, with no clear D. Germline CDR1 is SGHTA and CDR2 is FQGTGA. V was pared by 3 bases and J by 7 bases, with 10 bases between. CDR3 length equals 13 residues.

CDR3 residues: CATSATGGQPDHYNSPLHF. DNA for the CDR3: TGTGCCACCAGCGCAACCGGAGGGCAGCCGGACCACTATAATTCACCCCTCCACTTT. V usage is TRBV15 and J usage is TRBJ1-6; D remains ambiguous. The CDR3 is 19 residues long. Germline V gene sequence: CDR1 LNHNV, CDR2 YYDKDF (reference sequence). V was clipped by 5 bases and J by 3 bases, with 23 bases between them.

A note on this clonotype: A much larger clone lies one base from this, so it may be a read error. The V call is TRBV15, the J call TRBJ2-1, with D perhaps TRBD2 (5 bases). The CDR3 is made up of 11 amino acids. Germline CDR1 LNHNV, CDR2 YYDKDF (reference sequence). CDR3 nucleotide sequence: TGTCCTAGCACCTGGTACAATGAGCAGTTCTTC. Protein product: CPSTWYNEQFF.

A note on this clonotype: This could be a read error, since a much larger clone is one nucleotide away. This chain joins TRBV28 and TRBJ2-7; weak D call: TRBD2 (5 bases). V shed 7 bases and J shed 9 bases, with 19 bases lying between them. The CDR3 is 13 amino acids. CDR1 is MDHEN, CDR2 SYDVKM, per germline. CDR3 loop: CASTQKMAAVQYF. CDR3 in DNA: TGTGCCAGCACCCAAAAAATGGCAGCGGTGCAGTACTTC.

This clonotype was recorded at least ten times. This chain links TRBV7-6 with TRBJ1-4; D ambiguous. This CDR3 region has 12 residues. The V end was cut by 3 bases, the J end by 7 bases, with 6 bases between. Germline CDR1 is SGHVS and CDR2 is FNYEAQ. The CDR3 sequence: CASSFEGEKLFF. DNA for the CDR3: TGTGCCAGCAGCTTTGAGGGTGAAAAACTGTTTTTT.

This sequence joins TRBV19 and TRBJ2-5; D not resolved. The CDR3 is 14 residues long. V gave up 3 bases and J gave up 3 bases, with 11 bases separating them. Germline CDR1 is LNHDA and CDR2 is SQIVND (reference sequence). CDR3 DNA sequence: TGTGCCAGTAGTATTGCGGCCGGTAAAGAGACCCAGTACTTC. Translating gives CASSIAAGKETQYF.